This TCR beta chain was sequenced during a study of blood T cell repertoires in COVID-19. Turning to the study itself: Acute and convalescent COVID-19 samples came from the United States, Italy and Spain. PBMCs, B-cell-depleted T cells, or T cells were the source of the cDNA or gDNA that made up the material.

Original analysis: Estimated nucleated cell counts came from reference gene primer amplification. TCRdb's copy holds only in-frame clones and misses some; the assay was immunoSEQ multiplex PCR. The V and J calls and clone size come from that table; D and trimming were worked out from the DNA. The table shows fewer than 450,000 clones, with around 91% occurring only once. The sequencing input was peripheral blood. This receptor was identified in a woman aged 18-29 years who had recovered from COVID-19.

The DNA for the CDR3 is TGTGCCTGTGGCCCTTATAGCAATCAGCCCCAGCATTTT. Protein sequence: CACGPYSNQPQHF. This chain connects TRBV30 to TRBJ1-5; D uncertain. CDR3 length equals 13 residues. Germline V gene lookup returns CDR1 GTSNPN and CDR2 SVGIG (reference sequence). V lost 6 bases and J 0 bases, leaving 9 bases between the germline ends.